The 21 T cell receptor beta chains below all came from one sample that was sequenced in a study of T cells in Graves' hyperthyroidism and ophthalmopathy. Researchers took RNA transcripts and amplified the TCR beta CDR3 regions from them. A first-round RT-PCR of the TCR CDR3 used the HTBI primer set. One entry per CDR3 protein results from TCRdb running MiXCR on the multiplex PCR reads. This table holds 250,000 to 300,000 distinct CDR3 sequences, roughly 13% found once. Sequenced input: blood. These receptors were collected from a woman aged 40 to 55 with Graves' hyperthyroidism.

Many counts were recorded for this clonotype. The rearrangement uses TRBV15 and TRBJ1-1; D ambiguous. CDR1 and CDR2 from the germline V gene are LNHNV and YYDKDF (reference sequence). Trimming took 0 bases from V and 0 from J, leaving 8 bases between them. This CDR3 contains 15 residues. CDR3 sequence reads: CATSREYSMNTEAFF. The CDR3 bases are TGTGCCACCAGCAGAGAATACAGTATGAACACTGAAGCTTTCTTT.

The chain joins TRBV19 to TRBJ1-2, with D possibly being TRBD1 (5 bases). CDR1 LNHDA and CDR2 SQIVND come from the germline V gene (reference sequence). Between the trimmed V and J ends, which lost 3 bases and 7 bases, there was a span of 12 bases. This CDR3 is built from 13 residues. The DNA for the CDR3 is TGTGCCAGTAGTATCGACGGGGCAGGTGGCTACACCTTC. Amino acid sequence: CASSIDGAGGYTF.

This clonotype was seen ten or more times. Here the CDR3 reads CASSLGQGTEAFF. For the CDR3, the DNA is TGTGCCAGCAGTTTAGGGCAGGGAACTGAAGCTTTCTTT. The chain is built from TRBV12-3 or TRBV12-4 and TRBJ1-1, with a tentative D call TRBD1 (5 bases). There are 13 residues in the CDR3. The ends were cut back, 1 base at V and 5 bases at J, with 8 bases in the middle.

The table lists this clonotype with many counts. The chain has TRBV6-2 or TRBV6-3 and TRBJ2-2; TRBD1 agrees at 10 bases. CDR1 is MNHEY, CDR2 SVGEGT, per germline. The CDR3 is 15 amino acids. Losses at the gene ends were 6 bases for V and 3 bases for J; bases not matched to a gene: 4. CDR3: CASSKTGGDTGELFF. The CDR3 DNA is TGTGCCAGCAGCAAGACAGGGGGCGACACCGGGGAGCTGTTTTTT.

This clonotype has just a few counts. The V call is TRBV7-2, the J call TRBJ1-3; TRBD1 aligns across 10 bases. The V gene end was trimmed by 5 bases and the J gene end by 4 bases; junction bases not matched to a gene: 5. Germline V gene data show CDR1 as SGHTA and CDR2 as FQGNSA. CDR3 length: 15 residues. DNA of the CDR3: TGTGCCAGCAGCCCGGGACAGGGGTACGGAAACACCATATATTTT. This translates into CASSPGQGYGNTIYF.

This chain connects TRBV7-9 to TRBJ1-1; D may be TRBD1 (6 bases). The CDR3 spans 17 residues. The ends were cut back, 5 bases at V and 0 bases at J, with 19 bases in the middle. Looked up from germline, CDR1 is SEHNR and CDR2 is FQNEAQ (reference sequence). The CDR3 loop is CASSTRGQGKMNTEAFF. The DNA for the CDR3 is TGTGCCAGCAGCACCAGGGGTCAGGGGAAGATGAACACTGAAGCTTTCTTT.

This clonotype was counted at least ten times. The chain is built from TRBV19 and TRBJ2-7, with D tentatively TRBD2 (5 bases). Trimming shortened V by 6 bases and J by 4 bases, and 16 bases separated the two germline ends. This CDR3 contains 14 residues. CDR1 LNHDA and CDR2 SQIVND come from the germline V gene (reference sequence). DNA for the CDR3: TGTGCCAGTAGGCCTCGAGGGTCCATATACGAGCAGTACTTC. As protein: CASRPRGSIYEQYF.

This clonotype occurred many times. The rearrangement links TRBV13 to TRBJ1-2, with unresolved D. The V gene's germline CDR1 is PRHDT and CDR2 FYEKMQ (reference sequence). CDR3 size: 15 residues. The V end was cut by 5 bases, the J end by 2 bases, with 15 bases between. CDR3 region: CASSRGHPENYGYTF. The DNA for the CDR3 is TGTGCCAGCAGCCGAGGTCATCCCGAGAACTATGGCTACACCTTC.

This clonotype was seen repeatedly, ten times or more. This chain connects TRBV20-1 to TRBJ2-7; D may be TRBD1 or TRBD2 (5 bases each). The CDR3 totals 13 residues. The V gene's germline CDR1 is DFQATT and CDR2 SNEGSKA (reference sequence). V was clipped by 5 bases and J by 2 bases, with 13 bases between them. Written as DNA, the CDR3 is TGCAGTGCTCGAGGGACGGAAACCTACGAGCAGTACTTC. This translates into CSARGTETYEQYF.

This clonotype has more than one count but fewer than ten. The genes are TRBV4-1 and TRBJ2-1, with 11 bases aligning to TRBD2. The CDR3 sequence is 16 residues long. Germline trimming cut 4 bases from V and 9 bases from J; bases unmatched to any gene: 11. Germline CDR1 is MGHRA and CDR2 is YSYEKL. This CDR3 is CASSPGLAVGGGEQFF. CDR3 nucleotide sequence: TGCGCCAGCAGCCCGGGACTAGCGGTAGGTGGTGGTGAGCAGTTCTTC.

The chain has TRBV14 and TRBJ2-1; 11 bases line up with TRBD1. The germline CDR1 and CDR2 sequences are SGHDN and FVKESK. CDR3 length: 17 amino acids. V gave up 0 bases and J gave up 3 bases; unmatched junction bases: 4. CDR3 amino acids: CASSQDTGTGGYNEQFF. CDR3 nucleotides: TGTGCCAGCAGCCAAGATACGGGGACAGGGGGCTACAATGAGCAGTTCTTC.

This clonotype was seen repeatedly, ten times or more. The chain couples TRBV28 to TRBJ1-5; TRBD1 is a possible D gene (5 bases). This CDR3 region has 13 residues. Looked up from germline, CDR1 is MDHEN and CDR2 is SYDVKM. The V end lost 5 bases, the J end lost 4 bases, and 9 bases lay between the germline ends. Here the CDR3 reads CASSPTGNQPQHF. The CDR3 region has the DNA TGTGCCAGCAGTCCTACAGGTAATCAGCCCCAGCATTTT.

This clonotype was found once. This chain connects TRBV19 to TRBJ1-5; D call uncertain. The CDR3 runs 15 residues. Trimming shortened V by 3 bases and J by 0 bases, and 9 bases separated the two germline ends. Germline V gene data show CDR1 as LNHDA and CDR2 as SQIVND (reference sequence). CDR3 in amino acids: CASSMAGLSNQPQHF. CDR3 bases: TGTGCCAGTAGTATGGCAGGACTTAGCAATCAGCCCCAGCATTTT.

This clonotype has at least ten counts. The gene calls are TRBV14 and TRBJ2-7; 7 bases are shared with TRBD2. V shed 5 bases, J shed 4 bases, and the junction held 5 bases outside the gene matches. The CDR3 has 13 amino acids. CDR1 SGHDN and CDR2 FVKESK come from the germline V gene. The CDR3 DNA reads TGTGCCAGCAGCTACGGGGGGAAGTACGAGCAGTACTTC. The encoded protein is CASSYGGKYEQYF.

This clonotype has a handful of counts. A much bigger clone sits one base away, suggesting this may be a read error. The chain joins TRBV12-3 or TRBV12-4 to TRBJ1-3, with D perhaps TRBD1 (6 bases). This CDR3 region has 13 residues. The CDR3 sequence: CASTQDRGSTIYF. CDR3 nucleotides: TGTGCCAGCACCCAGGACAGAGGAAGCACCATATATTTT.

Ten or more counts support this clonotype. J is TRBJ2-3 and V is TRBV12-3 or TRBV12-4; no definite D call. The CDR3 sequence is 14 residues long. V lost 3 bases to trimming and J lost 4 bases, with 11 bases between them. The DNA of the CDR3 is TGTGCCAGCAGTTTTGAGACCATCGCAGATACGCAGTATTTT. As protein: CASSFETIADTQYF.

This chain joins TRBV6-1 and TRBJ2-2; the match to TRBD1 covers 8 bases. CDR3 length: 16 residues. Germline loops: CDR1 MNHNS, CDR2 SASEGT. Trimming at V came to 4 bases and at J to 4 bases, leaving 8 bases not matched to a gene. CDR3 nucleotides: TGTGCCAGCAGTGCTCTGGCCAGGGGGCCCACCGGGGAGCTGTTTTTT. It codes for CASSALARGPTGELFF.

CDR3 loop: CASSERGGSYEQYF. As DNA, the CDR3 is TGTGCCAGCAGTGAACGGGGGGGCTCCTACGAGCAGTACTTC. V gene TRBV6-1 combines with J gene TRBJ2-7; 8 nucleotides line up with TRBD2. The CDR3 is made up of 14 amino acids. V trimming: 2 bases; J trimming: 0 bases; junction bases outside the gene matches: 0. From germline, CDR1 is MNHNS and CDR2 SASEGT.

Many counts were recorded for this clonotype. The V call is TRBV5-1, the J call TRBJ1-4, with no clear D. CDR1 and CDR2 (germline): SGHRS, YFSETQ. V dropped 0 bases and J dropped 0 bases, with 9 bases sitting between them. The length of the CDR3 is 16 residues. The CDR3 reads CASSLGGVATNEKLFF. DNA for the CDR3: TGCGCCAGCAGCTTGGGTGGAGTTGCAACTAATGAAAAACTGTTTTTT.

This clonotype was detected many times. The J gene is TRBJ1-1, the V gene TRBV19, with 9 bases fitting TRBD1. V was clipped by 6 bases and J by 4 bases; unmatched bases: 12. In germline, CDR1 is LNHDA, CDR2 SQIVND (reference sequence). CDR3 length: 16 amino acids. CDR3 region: CASRVPGQGPATEAFF. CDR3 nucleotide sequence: TGTGCCAGTAGAGTCCCGGGACAGGGTCCGGCCACTGAAGCTTTCTTT.

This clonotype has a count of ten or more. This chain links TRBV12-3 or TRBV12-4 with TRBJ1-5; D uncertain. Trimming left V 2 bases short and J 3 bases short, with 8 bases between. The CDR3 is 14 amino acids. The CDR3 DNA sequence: TGTGCCAGCAGTTTAACGATTCACAATCAGCCCCAGCATTTT. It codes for CASSLTIHNQPQHF.